The following is a TCR beta chain sequence with its context. These data are taken from a study of blood T cell repertoires in COVID-19. Study overall: Spain, Italy and the United States supplied samples that represented acute and convalescent COVID-19. In each case, the material was cDNA or gDNA derived from T cells, B-cell-depleted T cells, or PBMCs.

The germline CDR1 and CDR2 sequences are MGHDK and SYGVNS. Trimming left V 4 bases short and J 3 bases short, with 9 bases between. The CDR3 runs to 13 residues. Original processing notes: Amplification of reference gene primers provided the estimated nucleated cell counts. Sequenced by immunoSEQ multiplex PCR; TCRdb stores in-frame clones only, minus some. That table furnishes V, J and clone size, whereas the DNA furnished D and trimming. The sample records about 140,000 clones, approximately 88% being singletons. This TCR was recovered from a man between 35 and 55 years old with acute COVID-19. The sequenced sample was PBMCs or T cells enriched from blood (not recorded which). The V gene is TRBV25-1, the J gene TRBJ1-2; maybe TRBD1 (5 bases). The CDR3 spells CASSVWGDYGYTF. CDR3 DNA sequence: TGTGCCAGCAGTGTTTGGGGGGACTATGGCTACACCTTC.